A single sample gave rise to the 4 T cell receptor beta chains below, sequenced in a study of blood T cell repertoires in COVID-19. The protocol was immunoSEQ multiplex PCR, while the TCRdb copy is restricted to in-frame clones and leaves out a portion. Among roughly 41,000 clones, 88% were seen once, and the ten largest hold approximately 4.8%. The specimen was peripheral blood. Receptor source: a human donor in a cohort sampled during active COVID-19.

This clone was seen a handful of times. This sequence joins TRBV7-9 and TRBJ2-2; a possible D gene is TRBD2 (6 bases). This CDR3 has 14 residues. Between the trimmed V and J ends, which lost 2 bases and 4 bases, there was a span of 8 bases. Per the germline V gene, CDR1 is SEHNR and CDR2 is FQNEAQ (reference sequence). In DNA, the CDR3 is TGTGCCAGCAGCTTAACTAGCAGCACCGGGGAGCTGTTTTTT. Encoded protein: CASSLTSSTGELFF. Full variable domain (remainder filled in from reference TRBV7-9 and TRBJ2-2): DTGVSQNPRHKITKRGQNVTFRCDPISEHNRLYWYRQTLGQGPEFLTYFQNEAQLEKSRLLSDRFSAERPKGSFSTLEIQRTEQGDSAMYLCASSLTSSTGELFFGEGSRLTVL.

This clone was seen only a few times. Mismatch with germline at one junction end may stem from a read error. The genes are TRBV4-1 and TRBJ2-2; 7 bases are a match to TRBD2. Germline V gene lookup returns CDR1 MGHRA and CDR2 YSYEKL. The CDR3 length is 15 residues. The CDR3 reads CASRQEAGFTGELFF. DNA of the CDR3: TGCGCCAGCAGACAAGAAGCGGGGTTCACCGGGGAGCTGTTTTTT.

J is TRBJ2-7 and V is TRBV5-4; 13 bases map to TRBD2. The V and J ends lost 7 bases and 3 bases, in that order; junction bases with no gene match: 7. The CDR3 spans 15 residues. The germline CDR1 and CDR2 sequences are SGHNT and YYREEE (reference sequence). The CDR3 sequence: CASQPGTSGNYEQYF. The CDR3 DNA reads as TGTGCCAGCCAGCCCGGGACTAGCGGGAACTACGAGCAGTACTTC.

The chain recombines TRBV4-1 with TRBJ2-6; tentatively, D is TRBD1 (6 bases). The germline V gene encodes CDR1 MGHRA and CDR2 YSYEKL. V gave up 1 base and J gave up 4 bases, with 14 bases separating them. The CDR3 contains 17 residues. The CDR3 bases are TGCGCCAGCAGCCAAGGGAGTCAGGGGACCGGGGCCAACGTCCTGACTTTC. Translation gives CASSQGSQGTGANVLTF.